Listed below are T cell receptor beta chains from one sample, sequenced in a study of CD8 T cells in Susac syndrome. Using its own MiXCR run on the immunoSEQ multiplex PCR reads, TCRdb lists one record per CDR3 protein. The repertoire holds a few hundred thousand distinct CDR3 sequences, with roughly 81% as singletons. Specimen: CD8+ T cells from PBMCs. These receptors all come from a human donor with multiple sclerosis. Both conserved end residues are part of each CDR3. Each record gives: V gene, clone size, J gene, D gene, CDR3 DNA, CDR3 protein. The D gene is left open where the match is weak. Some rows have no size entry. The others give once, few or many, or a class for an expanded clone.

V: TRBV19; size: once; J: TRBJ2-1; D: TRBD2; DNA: TGTGCCAGTTCAGGGGTGGGCGGGAGGTCCTACAATGAGCAGTTCTTC; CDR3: CASSGVGGRSYNEQFF
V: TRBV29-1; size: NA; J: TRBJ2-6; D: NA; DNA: TGCAGCGTTGAACTGCGGGACAGCCACTCTGGGGCCAACGTCCTGACTTTC; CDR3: CSVELRDSHSGANVLTF
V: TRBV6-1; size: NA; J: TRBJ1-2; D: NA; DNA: TGTGCCAGCAGTGATGTGGGGGGGAGAGGCTATGGCTACACCTTC; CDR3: CASSDVGGRGYGYTF
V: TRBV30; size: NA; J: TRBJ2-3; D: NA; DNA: TGTGCCTGGAGTCGATCAGGGTTCACAGATACGCAGTATTTT; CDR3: CAWSRSGFTDTQYF
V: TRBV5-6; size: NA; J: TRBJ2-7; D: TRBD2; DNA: TGTGCCAGCAGCCTCGGGGGGAACCCCTACGAGCAGTACTTC; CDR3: CASSLGGNPYEQYF
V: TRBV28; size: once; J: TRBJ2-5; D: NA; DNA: TGTGCCAGCAGTTTGAGGGACCAACCCCGGGGTCAAGAGACCCAGTACTTC; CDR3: CASSLRDQPRGQETQYF
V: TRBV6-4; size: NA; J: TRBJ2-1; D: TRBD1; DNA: TGTGCCAGCACAGACAGGGGCGGAGGCAATGAGCAGTTCTTC; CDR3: CASTDRGGGNEQFF
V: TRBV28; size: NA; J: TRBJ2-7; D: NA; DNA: TGTGCCAGCATGGAGGGGAGACCCTACGAGCAGTACTTC; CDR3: CASMEGRPYEQYF
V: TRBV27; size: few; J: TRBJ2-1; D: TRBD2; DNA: TGTGCCAGCAGTTTCCTTATAGCGGGAGGGACCTACAATGAGCAGTTCTTC; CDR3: CASSFLIAGGTYNEQFF
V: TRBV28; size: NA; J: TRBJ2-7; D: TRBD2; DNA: TGTGCCAGCAGTTTGAAGGGACTAGCGGGAGGGTACGAGCAGTACTTC; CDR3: CASSLKGLAGGYEQYF
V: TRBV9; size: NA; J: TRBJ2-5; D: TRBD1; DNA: TGTGCCAGCAGCGCCGGGACAGGGGGCTTCCAAGAGACCCAGTACTTC; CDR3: CASSAGTGGFQETQYF
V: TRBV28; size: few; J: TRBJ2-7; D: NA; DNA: TGTGCCAGCAGTTTAATGAACGAGCAGTACTTC; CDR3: CASSLMNEQYF
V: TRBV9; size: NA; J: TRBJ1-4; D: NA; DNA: TGTGCCAGCAGTAAATCCGGGGCTTCCAATGAAAAACTGTTTTTT; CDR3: CASSKSGASNEKLFF
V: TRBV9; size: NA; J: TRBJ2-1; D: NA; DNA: TGTGCCAGCACCCCCACCTGGTTCTCCTACAATGAGCAGTTCTTC; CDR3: CASTPTWFSYNEQFF
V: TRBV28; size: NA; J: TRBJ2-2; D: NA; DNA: TGTGCCAGCCAGGTCAGGGGCGCAGGGACCGGGGAGCTGTTTTTT; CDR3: CASQVRGAGTGELFF
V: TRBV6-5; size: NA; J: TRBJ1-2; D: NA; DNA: TGTGCCAGCAGTTACTCGTTCCCGGGTCCTTCGGGCTACACCTTC; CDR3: CASSYSFPGPSGYTF
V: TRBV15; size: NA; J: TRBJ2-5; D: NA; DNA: TGTGCCACCAGCAGAGATCGGAGGAGCCTTATAGAGACCCAGTACTTC; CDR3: CATSRDRRSLIETQYF
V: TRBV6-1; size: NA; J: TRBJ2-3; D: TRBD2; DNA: TGTGCCAGCAGTGAACTGGGGACTAGCGGTAGCACAGATACGCAGTATTTT; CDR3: CASSELGTSGSTDTQYF
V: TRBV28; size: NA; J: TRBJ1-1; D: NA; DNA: TGTGCCAGCAGGCAATACCCCGGGACCCTAGCCTATGAAGCTTTCTTT; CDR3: CASRQYPGTLAYEAFF
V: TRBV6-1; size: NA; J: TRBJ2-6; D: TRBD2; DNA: TGTGCCAGCAGTGCCCCGGGGGGTAACTCTGGGGCCAACGTCCTGACTTTC; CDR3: CASSAPGGNSGANVLTF
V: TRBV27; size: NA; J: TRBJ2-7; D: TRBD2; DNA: TGTGCCAGCAGTATCCTCGGGACTAGCGGGATCTACGAGCAGTACTTC; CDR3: CASSILGTSGIYEQYF
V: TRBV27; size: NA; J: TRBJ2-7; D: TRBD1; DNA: TGTGCCAGCAGCCAGATCTACCCACGGGGACAGGGATCCTACGAGCAGTACTTC; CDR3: CASSQIYPRGQGSYEQYF
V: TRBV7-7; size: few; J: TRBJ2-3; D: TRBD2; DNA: TGTGCTAGCAGCTTCAGACTAGCGGGGGATACGCAGTATTTT; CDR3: CASSFRLAGDTQYF
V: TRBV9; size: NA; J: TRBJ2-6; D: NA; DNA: TGTGCCAGCAGCGGACCGACAAATCGCTCTGGGGCCAACGTCCTGACTTTC; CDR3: CASSGPTNRSGANVLTF
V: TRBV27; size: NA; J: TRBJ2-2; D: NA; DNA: TGTGCCAGCAGCACCACCGGGGAGCTGTTTTTT; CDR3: CASSTTGELFF
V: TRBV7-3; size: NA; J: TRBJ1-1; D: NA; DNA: TGTGCCAGCAGCTTCGAAGGACCTCGCGCTGAAGCTTTCTTT; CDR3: CASSFEGPRAEAFF
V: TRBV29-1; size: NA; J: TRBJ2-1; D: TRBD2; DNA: TGCAGTGCTACTAGCGGGAGTCGGCGCGAGCAGTTCTTC; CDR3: CSATSGSRREQFF
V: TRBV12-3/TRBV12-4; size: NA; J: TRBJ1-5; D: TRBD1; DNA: TGTGCCAGCAGGAAGGACAGGGACAATCAGCCCCAGCATTTT; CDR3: CASRKDRDNQPQHF
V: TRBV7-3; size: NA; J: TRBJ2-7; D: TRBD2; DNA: TGTGCCAGCAGCTTAACGGCCAGCGGGAATACCTACGAGCAGTACTTC; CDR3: CASSLTASGNTYEQYF
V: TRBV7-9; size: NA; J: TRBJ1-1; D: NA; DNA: TGTGCCAGCAGCCGAAGGACGGAAGCTTTCTTT; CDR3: CASSRRTEAFF
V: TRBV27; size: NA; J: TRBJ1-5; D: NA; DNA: TGTGCCAGCAGTTTTTTCGGGCCCGATCAGCCCCAGCATTTT; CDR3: CASSFFGPDQPQHF
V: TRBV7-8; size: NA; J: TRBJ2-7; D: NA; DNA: TGTGCCAGCAGCTTATCCGGACCCCATTCCGGGCAGTACTTC; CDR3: CASSLSGPHSGQYF
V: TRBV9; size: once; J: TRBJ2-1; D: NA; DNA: TGTGCCAGCAGCGCCGGATTTAGCTCCTACAATGAGCAGTTCTTC; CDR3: CASSAGFSSYNEQFF
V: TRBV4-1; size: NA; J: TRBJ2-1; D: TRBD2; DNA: TGCGCCAGCAGCCCACGTAGCGGGAGGGCATCCAATGAGCAGTTCTTC; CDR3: CASSPRSGRASNEQFF
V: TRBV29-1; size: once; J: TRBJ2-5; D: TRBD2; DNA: TGCAGCGTCCAGGGGACTAGCGGGACACTGACCCAGTACTTC; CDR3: CSVQGTSGTLTQYF
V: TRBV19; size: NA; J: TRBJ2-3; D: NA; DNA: TGTGCCAGTAGTCCGAACCCCTTCTCGGGGCCCACAGATACGCAGTATTTT; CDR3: CASSPNPFSGPTDTQYF
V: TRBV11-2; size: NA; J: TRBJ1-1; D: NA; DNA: TGTGCCAGCAGCTCCTGGACCGAACCGCGCACTGAAGCTTTCTTT; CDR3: CASSSWTEPRTEAFF
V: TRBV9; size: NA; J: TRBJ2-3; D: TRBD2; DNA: TGTGCCAGCAGCGTAGGGGCGGGAGGGCCTTCAGATACGCAGTATTTT; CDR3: CASSVGAGGPSDTQYF